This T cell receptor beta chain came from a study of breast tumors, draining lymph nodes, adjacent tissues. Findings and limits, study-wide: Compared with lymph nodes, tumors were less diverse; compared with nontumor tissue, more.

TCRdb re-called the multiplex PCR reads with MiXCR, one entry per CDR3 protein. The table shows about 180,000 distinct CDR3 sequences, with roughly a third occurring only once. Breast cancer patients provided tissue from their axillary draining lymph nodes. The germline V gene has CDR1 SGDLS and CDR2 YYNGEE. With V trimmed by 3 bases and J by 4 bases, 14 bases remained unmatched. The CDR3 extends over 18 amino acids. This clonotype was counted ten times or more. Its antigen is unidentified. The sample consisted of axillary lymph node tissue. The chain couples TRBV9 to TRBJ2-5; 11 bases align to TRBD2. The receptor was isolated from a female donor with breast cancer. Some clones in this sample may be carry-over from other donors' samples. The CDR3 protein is CASSGGEVSGGDRETQYF. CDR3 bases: TGTGCCAGCAGCGGGGGGGAGGTTAGCGGGGGGGATCGAGAGACCCAGTACTTC.